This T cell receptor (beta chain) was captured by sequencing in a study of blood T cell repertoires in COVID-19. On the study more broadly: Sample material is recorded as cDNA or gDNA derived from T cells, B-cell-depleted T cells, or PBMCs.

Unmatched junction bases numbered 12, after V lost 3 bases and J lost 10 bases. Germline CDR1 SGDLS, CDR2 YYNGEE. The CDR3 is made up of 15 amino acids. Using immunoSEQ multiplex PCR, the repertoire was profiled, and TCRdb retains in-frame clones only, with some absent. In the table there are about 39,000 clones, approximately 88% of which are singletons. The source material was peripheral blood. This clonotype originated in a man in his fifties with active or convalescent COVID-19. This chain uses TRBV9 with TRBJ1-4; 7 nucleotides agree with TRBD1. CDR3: CASSDTNRGEGKLFF. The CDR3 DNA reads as TGTGCCAGCAGCGACACAAACAGGGGTGAGGGAAAACTGTTTTTT.